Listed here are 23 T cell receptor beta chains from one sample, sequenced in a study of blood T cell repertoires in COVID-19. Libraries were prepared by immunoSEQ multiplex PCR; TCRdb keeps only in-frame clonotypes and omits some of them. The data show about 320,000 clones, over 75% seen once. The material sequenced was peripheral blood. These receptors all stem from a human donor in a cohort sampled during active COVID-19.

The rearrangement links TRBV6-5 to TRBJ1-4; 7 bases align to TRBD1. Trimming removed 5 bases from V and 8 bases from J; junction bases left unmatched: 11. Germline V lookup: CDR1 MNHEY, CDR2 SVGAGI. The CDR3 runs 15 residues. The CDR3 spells CASSRQTGVEEKLFF. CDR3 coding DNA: TGTGCCAGCAGTCGTCAAACAGGGGTCGAGGAAAAACTGTTTTTT.

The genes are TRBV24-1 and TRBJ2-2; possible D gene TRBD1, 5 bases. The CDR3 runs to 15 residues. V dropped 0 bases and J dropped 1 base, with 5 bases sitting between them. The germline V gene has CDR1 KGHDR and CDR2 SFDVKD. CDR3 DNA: TGTGCCACCAGTGATTTGGACAGGAACACCGGGGAGCTGTTTTTT. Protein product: CATSDLDRNTGELFF.

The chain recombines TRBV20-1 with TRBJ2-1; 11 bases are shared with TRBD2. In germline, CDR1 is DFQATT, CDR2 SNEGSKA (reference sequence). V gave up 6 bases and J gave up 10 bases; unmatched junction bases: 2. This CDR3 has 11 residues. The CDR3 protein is CSAGTSGEQFF. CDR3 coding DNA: TGCAGTGCCGGGACTAGCGGAGAGCAGTTCTTC.

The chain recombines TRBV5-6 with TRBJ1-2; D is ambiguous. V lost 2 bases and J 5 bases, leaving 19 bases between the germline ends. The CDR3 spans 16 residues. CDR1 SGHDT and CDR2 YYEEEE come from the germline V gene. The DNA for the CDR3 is TGTGCCAGCAGCTTTCGTACCAGTGCCCCCCAGTATGGCTACACCTTC. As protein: CASSFRTSAPQYGYTF.

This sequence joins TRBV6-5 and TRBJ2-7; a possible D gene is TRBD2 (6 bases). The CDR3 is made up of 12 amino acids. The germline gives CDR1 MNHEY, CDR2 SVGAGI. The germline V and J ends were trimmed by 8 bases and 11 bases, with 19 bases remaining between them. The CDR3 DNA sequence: TGTGCCAGCTCGACGGAGGGAGTCGATAAGTACTTC. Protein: CASSTEGVDKYF.

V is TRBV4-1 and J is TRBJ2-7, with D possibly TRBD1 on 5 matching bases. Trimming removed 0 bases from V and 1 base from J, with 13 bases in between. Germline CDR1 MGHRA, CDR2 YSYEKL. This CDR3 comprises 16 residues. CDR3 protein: CASSQEAQVSSYEQYF. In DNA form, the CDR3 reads TGCGCCAGCAGCCAAGAGGCACAGGTTTCATCCTACGAGCAGTACTTC.

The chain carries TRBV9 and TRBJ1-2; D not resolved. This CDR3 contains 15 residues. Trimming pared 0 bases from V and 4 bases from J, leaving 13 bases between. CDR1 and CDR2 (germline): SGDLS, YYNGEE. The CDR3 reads CASSVGGVSAYGYTF. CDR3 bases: TGTGCCAGCAGCGTAGGCGGGGTTAGTGCCTATGGCTACACCTTC. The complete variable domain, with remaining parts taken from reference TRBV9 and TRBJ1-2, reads DSGVTQTPKHLITATGQRVTLRCSPRSGDLSVYWYQQSLDQGLQFLIQYYNGEERAKGNILERFSAQQFPDLHSELNLSSLELGDSALYFCASSVGGVSAYGYTFGSGTRLTVV.

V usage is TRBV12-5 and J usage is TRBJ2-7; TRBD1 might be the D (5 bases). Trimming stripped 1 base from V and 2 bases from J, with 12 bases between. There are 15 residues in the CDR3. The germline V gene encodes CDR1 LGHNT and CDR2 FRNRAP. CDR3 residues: CASGLGRGWTYEQYF. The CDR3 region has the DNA TGTGCTAGTGGTTTGGGAAGGGGATGGACCTACGAGCAGTACTTC.

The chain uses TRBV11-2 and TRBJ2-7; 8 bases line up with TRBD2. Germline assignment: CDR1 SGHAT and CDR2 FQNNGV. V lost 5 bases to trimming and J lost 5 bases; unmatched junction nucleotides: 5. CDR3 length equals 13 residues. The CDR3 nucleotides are TGTGCCAGCAGCCACGGGGGGGACCACGAGCAGTACTTC. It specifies CASSHGGDHEQYF. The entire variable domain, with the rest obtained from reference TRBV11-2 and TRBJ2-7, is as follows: EAGVAQSPRYKIIEKRQSVAFWCNPISGHATLYWYQQILGQGPKLLIQFQNNGVVDDSQLPKDRFSAERLKGVDSTLKIQPAKLEDSAVYLCASSHGGDHEQYFGPGTRLTVT.

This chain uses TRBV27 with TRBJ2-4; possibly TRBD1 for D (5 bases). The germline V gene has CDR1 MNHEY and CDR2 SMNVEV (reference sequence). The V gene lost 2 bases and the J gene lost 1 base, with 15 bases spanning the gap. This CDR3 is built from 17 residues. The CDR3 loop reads CASSLINQGSAKNIQYF. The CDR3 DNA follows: TGTGCCAGCAGTTTAATTAACCAGGGTAGTGCCAAAAACATTCAGTACTTC.

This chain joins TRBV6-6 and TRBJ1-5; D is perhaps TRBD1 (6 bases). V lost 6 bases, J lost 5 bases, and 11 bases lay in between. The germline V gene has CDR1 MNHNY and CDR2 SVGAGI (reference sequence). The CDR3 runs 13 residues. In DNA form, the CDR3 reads TGTGCCAGCAGGGGCGCAGGGGATCAGCCCCAGCATTTT. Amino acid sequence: CASRGAGDQPQHF.

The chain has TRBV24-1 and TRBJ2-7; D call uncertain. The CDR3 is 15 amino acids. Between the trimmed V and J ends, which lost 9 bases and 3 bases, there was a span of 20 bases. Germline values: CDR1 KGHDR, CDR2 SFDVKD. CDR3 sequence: CATCILQFPSYEQYF. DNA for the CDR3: TGTGCCACCTGTATCCTCCAGTTCCCAAGCTACGAGCAGTACTTC.

CDR3: CASSPDRPSSDEQYF. In nucleotides, the CDR3 is TGTGCCAGCAGCCCGGACAGGCCCTCCTCTGACGAGCAGTACTTC. V and J are TRBV7-9 and TRBJ2-7, with 7 positions matching TRBD1. With V trimmed by 5 bases and J by 5 bases, 12 bases remained unmatched. CDR1 SEHNR and CDR2 FQNEAQ come from the germline V gene (reference sequence). The CDR3 sequence is 15 residues long.

The CDR3 protein is CASSLAGDGYTF. DNA of the CDR3: TGTGCCAGCAGCTTAGCAGGGGATGGCTACACCTTC. The rearrangement joins TRBV7-6 to TRBJ1-2; tentatively, D is TRBD1 (5 bases). Germline values: CDR1 SGHVS, CDR2 FNYEAQ. V lost 0 bases and J 6 bases, leaving 5 bases between the germline ends. This CDR3 contains 12 residues.

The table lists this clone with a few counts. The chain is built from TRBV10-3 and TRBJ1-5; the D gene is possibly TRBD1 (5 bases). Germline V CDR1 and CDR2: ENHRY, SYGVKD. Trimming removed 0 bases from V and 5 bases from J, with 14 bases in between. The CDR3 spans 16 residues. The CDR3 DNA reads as TGTGCCATCAGTGAGTCGAATGCAGGGATTGATCAGCCCCAGCATTTT. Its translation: CAISESNAGIDQPQHF.

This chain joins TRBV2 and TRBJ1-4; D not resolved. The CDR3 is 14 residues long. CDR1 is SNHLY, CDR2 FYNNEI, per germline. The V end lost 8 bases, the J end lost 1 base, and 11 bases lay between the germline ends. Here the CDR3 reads CASGWEGTNEKLFF. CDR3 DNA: TGTGCCAGCGGTTGGGAGGGAACTAATGAAAAACTGTTTTTT.

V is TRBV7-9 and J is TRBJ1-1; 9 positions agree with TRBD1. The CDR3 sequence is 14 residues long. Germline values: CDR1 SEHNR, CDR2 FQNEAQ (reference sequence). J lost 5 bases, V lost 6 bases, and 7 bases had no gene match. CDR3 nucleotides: TGTGCCAGCAGGCGCACAGGGGGCGAAACTGAAGCTTTCTTT. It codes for CASRRTGGETEAFF.

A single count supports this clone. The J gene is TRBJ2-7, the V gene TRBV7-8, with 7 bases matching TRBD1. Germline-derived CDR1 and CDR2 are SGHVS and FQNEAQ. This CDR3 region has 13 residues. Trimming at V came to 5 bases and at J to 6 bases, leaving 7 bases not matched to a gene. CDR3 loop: CASSPQGMGEQYF. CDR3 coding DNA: TGTGCCAGCAGCCCACAGGGGATGGGCGAGCAGTACTTC.

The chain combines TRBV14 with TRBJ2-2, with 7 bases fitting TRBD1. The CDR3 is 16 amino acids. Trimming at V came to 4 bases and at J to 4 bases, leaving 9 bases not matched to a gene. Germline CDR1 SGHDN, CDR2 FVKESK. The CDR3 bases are TGTGCCAGCAGCCCTCGACAGGGTACCCCCACCGGGGAGCTGTTTTTT. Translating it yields CASSPRQGTPTGELFF.

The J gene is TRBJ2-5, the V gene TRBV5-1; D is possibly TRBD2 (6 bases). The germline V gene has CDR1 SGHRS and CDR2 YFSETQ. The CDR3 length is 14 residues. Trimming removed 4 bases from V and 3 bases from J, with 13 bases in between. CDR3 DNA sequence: TGCGCCAGCAGCCCGGACGGGAGAAAAGAGACCCAGTACTTC. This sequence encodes CASSPDGRKETQYF.

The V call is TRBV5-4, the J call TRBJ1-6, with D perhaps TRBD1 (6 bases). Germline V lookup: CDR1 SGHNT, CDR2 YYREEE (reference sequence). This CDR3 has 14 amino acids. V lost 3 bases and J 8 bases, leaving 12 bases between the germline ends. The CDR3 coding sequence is TGTGCCAGCAGCTACAGGGTATCCGATTCACCCCTCCACTTT. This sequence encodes CASSYRVSDSPLHF.

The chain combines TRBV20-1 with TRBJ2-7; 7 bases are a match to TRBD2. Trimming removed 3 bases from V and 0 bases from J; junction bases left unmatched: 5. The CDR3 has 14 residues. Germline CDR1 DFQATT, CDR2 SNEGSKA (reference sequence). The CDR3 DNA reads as TGCAGTGCTAGTTCGCGGGGGAGCTCCTACGAGCAGTACTTC. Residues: CSASSRGSSYEQYF.

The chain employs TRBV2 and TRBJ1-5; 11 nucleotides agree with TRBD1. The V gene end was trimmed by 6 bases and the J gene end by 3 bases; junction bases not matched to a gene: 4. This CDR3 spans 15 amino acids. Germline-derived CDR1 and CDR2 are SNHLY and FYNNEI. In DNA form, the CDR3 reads TGTGCCAGCAGGGACAGGGGGCAAAACAATCAGCCCCAGCATTTT. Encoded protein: CASRDRGQNNQPQHF.